The 11 T cell receptor beta chains reported below all come from one sample, sequenced in a study of T cell responses to AZD1222 COVID-19 vaccine. Profiled with immunoSEQ multiplex PCR; TCRdb holds only in-frame clones, not every one. The sample records 150,000 to 200,000 clones, around 90% being singletons. This material consisted of peripheral blood, taken 28 days after the second AZD1222 dose. The receptors shown here come from an adult who received the AZD1222 COVID-19 vaccine.

This clone was detected only once. The gene calls are TRBV5-1 and TRBJ1-4, with a tentative D call TRBD1 (6 bases). CDR3 size: 15 residues. V was trimmed by 4 bases and J by 8 bases, leaving 18 bases between them. CDR1 is SGHRS and CDR2 is YFSETQ in the germline V gene. The CDR3: CASSPGAREGEKLFF. For the CDR3, the DNA is TGCGCCAGCAGCCCGGGGGCCAGGGAAGGAGAAAAACTGTTTTTT.

V and J are TRBV19 and TRBJ2-1; D gene unclear. Germline V gene sequence: CDR1 LNHDA, CDR2 SQIVND (reference sequence). This CDR3 is built from 11 residues. Trimming took off 10 bases at V and 9 bases at J, with 13 bases between the two ends. In DNA, the CDR3 is TGTGCCACCACACTCGCCAGTGAGCAGTTCTTC. It codes for CATTLASEQFF.

V gene TRBV19 combines with J gene TRBJ1-5; unclear D gene. The V end lost 0 bases, the J end lost 3 bases, and 0 bases lay between the germline ends. CDR3 length equals 12 residues. Germline loops: CDR1 LNHDA, CDR2 SQIVND (reference sequence). CDR3 protein: CASSIDNQPQHF. The CDR3, as DNA: TGTGCCAGTAGTATAGACAATCAGCCCCAGCATTTT.

This chain links TRBV18 with TRBJ2-5; 7 bases are a match to TRBD2. J lost 1 base, V lost 6 bases, and 8 bases had no gene match. Germline V gene lookup returns CDR1 KGHSH and CDR2 LQKENI. The CDR3 loop spans 15 amino acids. DNA for the CDR3: TGTGCCAGCTCGACCCGAGGCGGGAGCCAAGAGACCCAGTACTTC. Residues: CASSTRGGSQETQYF.

V gene TRBV6-1 combines with J gene TRBJ1-6; D uncertain. Germline V gene sequence: CDR1 MNHNS, CDR2 SASEGT. The CDR3 contains 14 residues. V was trimmed by 2 bases and J by 5 bases, leaving 7 bases between them. CDR3 residues: CASSESRDNSPLHF. CDR3 in DNA: TGTGCCAGCAGTGAATCGCGGGATAATTCACCCCTCCACTTT.

This clone was recorded only once. The chain has TRBV19 and TRBJ1-4, with a weak D call TRBD1 (5 bases). Germline V gene lookup returns CDR1 LNHDA and CDR2 SQIVND (reference sequence). This CDR3 region has 12 residues. V lost 5 bases and J 7 bases, leaving 8 bases between the germline ends. The CDR3 DNA reads as TGTGCCAGTAGTCTCCAGGGTGAAAAACTGTTTTTT. This translates into CASSLQGEKLFF.

This clone appeared once. The rearrangement uses TRBV18 and TRBJ2-2; 8 bases agree with TRBD1. The CDR3 is 15 amino acids. V lost 6 bases, J lost 3 bases, and 6 bases stayed unmatched. Germline V gene lookup returns CDR1 KGHSH and CDR2 LQKENI. CDR3 DNA sequence: TGTGCCAGCTCGCAATTGACAGGGGACACCGGGGAGCTGTTTTTT. Its protein is CASSQLTGDTGELFF.

This chain links TRBV19 with TRBJ2-2; 11 positions match TRBD1. The CDR3 is made up of 15 amino acids. Germline V gives CDR1 LNHDA, CDR2 SQIVND (reference sequence). J gave up 4 bases and V 5 bases, and 3 bases lay outside the gene matches. CDR3 coding DNA: TGTGCCAGTAGTCCCGGGACAGGGGGCACCGGGGAGCTGTTTTTT. This encodes CASSPGTGGTGELFF.

V usage is TRBV30 and J usage is TRBJ1-6; TRBD1 is a possible D gene (6 bases). CDR1 GTSNPN and CDR2 SVGIG come from the germline V gene (reference sequence). V lost 5 bases to trimming and J lost 4 bases, with 12 bases between them. The CDR3 is 14 residues long. The CDR3: CAWAGQSYNSPLHF. The CDR3 DNA is TGTGCCTGGGCCGGACAGTCATATAATTCACCCCTCCACTTT.

The V and J genes are TRBV30 and TRBJ2-2; 8 bases are shared with TRBD1. Unmatched junction bases numbered 5, after V lost 3 bases and J lost 5 bases. CDR3 length equals 14 residues. Germline loops: CDR1 GTSNPN, CDR2 SVGIG (reference sequence). The CDR3 nucleotides are TGTGCCTGGAGCAATACAGGGGGTACCGGGGAGCTGTTTTTT. It specifies CAWSNTGGTGELFF. Complete variable domain (other parts from reference TRBV30 and TRBJ2-2): SQTIHQWPATLVQPVGSPLSLECTVEGTSNPNLYWYRQAAGRGLQLLFYSVGIGQISSEVPQNLSASRPQDRQFILSSKKLLLSDSGFYLCAWSNTGGTGELFFGEGSRLTVL.

The chain links TRBV7-9 to TRBJ2-1; unclear D gene. The germline gives CDR1 SEHNR, CDR2 FQNEAQ (reference sequence). The CDR3 has 15 residues. V lost 6 bases, J lost 5 bases, and 17 bases lay in between. For the CDR3, the DNA is TGTGCCAGCAGAGCCTGGGGAACCAAGGACAATGAGCAGTTCTTC. Translating it yields CASRAWGTKDNEQFF.